A selection of T cell receptor beta chains follows, all from one sample in a study of blood T cell repertoires in COVID-19. Sequenced by immunoSEQ multiplex PCR; TCRdb stores in-frame clones only, minus some. The top ten hold 7.8% of the sample, which has 500,000 to 600,000 clones, about 89% seen once. Sequencing used peripheral blood. The receptors were gathered from a woman aged 45-65 years with COVID-19, enrolled during active disease. Both conserved end residues are part of each CDR3. The D gene is left open where the match is weak.

j_call v_call d_call cdr3_length cdr3_aa cdr3_nt
TRBJ2-5 TRBV11-2 TRBD2 17 CASSLDRGAGGLETQYF TGTGCCAGCAGCTTAGATCGTGGAGCGGGGGGGCTGGAGACCCAGTACTTC
TRBJ2-7 TRBV3-1/TRBV3-2 TRBD2 15 CASSQGLAEAYEQYF TGTGCCAGCAGCCAAGGACTAGCGGAAGCCTACGAGCAGTACTTC
TRBJ2-7 TRBV6-6 . 14 CASSQGGPGYEQYF TGTGCCAGCAGTCAGGGGGGGCCGGGCTACGAGCAGTACTTC
TRBJ2-7 TRBV5-1 . 14 CASSAGTASYEQYF TGCGCCAGCAGCGCGGGGACAGCCTCCTACGAGCAGTACTTC
TRBJ1-4 TRBV2 . 15 CASSERGEVNEKLFF TGTGCCAGCAGTGAACGGGGGGAGGTTAACGAAAAACTGTTTTTT
TRBJ2-3 TRBV10-3 . 13 CAISDTTADTQYF TGTGCCATCAGTGACACTACCGCAGATACGCAGTATTTT
TRBJ2-1 TRBV6-6 . 12 CASSYTRDEQFF TGTGCCAGCAGTTATACGAGGGATGAGCAGTTCTTC
TRBJ1-4 TRBV5-1 TRBD1 14 CASRPGTDNEKLFF TGCGCCAGCAGGCCCGGGACAGATAATGAAAAACTGTTTTTT
TRBJ1-2 TRBV10-1 TRBD1 13 CASSFGTDYGYTF TGCGCCAGCAGTTTCGGGACAGACTATGGCTACACCTTC
TRBJ1-2 TRBV2 . 13 CASSEGGWYGYTF TGTGCCAGCAGTGAAGGGGGCTGGTATGGCTACACCTTC
TRBJ1-2 TRBV9 . 15 CASSKGTGANYGYTF TGTGCCAGCAGCAAGGGGACGGGAGCTAACTATGGCTACACCTTC
TRBJ1-1 TRBV5-1 . 14 CASSLQGSNTEAFF TGCGCCAGCAGCTTACAGGGATCGAACACTGAAGCTTTCTTT
TRBJ2-2 TRBV9 . 13 CASSPGHSGELFF TGTGCCAGCAGCCCAGGTCACTCCGGGGAGCTGTTTTTT
TRBJ2-1 TRBV9 TRBD1 15 CASSVEPGQGVSQFF TGTGCCAGCAGCGTAGAACCGGGACAGGGCGTATCCCAGTTCTTC
TRBJ2-3 TRBV15 . 16 CATKFQGDTGTDTQYF TGTGCCACCAAGTTCCAGGGCGACACTGGCACAGATACGCAGTATTTT
TRBJ2-5 TRBV7-2 TRBD2 14 CASSLGLGQETQYF TGTGCCAGCAGCCTAGGACTAGGACAAGAGACCCAGTACTTC
TRBJ2-4 TRBV14 . 12 CASSQDGLLSSF TGTGCCAGCAGCCAAGATGGGCTTTTATCATCCTTC
TRBJ2-1 TRBV7-2 TRBD1 15 CASSLAGQGTDEQFF TGTGCCAGCAGCTTAGCGGGACAGGGAACCGATGAGCAGTTCTTC